The 27 T cell receptor beta chains below all came from one sample that was sequenced in a study of blood T cell repertoires in COVID-19. Repertoires were generated with immunoSEQ multiplex PCR, while TCRdb's copy carries only in-frame clones and drops some. The table lists under 200,000 clones, roughly 81% of them singletons. Input material: peripheral blood. Receptors originate from a woman aged 55-69 years with COVID-19, enrolled during active disease.

This clone has just a few counts. The chain combines TRBV2 with TRBJ2-7; possible D gene TRBD2, 6 bases. The CDR3 runs to 14 residues. The germline V and J ends were trimmed by 7 bases and 3 bases, with 16 bases remaining between them. Germline V CDR1 and CDR2: SNHLY, FYNNEI. The CDR3 DNA reads TGTGCCAGCATCGGAAGGCAGGAGGGCTACGAGCAGTACTTC. Protein product: CASIGRQEGYEQYF.

This chain connects TRBV7-3 to TRBJ1-2, with a tentative D call TRBD1 (5 bases). V was trimmed by 5 bases and J by 8 bases, leaving 18 bases between them. This CDR3 comprises 14 residues. Germline values: CDR1 SGHTA, CDR2 FQGTGA. CDR3 DNA sequence: TGTGCCAGCAGCACCTCCGGGGGGAAAGAGGGCTACACCTTC. This gives the protein CASSTSGGKEGYTF.

The chain employs TRBV19 and TRBJ1-5, with 7 bases matching TRBD1. Germline CDR1 reads LNHDA; CDR2 reads SQIVND (reference sequence). Trimming at V came to 3 bases and at J to 1 base, leaving 6 bases not matched to a gene. This CDR3 has 16 residues. The CDR3: CASSIGQAGSNQPQHF. The CDR3, as DNA: TGTGCCAGTAGTATCGGACAGGCCGGGAGCAATCAGCCCCAGCATTTT.

The chain recombines TRBV6-5 with TRBJ2-7, with 8 bases aligning to TRBD1. The trim removed 0 bases at V and 3 bases at J, leaving 1 base unmatched. Germline V CDR1 and CDR2: MNHEY, SVGAGI. The CDR3 has 14 amino acids. CDR3 in amino acids: CASSYSGQGYEQYV. The CDR3, as DNA: TGTGCCAGCAGTTACTCAGGACAGGGCTACGAGCAGTACGTC.

J is TRBJ1-1 and V is TRBV27; tentatively, D is TRBD1 (5 bases). V gave up 4 bases and J gave up 1 base, with 13 bases separating them. CDR1 and CDR2 from the germline V gene are MNHEY and SMNVEV (reference sequence). The CDR3 runs 15 residues. CDR3 nucleotide sequence: TGTGCCAGCAGTTCCCCGACAGATTCGAACACTGAAGCTTTCTTT. It translates to CASSSPTDSNTEAFF.

The chain joins TRBV7-9 to TRBJ2-3, with 10 positions matching TRBD2. The trim removed 1 base at V and 0 bases at J, leaving 1 base unmatched. This CDR3 region has 16 residues. The germline V gene encodes CDR1 SEHNR and CDR2 FQNEAQ (reference sequence). In nucleotides, the CDR3 is TGTGCCAGCAGCTTAGGGGGACTAGCGAGCACAGATACGCAGTATTTT. Its translation: CASSLGGLASTDTQYF.

The V gene is TRBV5-1, the J gene TRBJ1-6, with TRBD1 matching 7 bases. CDR1 is SGHRS, CDR2 YFSETQ, per germline. The CDR3 consists of 16 residues. V lost 4 bases to trimming and J lost 10 bases; unmatched junction nucleotides: 14. CDR3 DNA sequence: TGCGCCAGCAGCCTATACACAGGGGTGTTAGAATCACCCCTCCACTTT. This gives the protein CASSLYTGVLESPLHF.

The chain combines TRBV4-2 with TRBJ2-6; D remains unclear. Germline lookup yields CDR1 LGHNA and CDR2 YNFKEQ. Trimming shortened V by 0 bases and J by 1 base, and 10 bases separated the two germline ends. The CDR3 spans 17 residues. CDR3 amino acids: CASSQDRSRSGANVLTF. CDR3 DNA: TGTGCCAGCAGCCAAGATAGGAGTCGTTCTGGGGCCAACGTCCTGACTTTC.

This clone was recorded at least ten times. The genes are TRBV3-1 (or the pseudogene TRBV3-2) and TRBJ2-1, with D perhaps matching TRBD2 (6 bases). The germline V gene encodes CDR1 LGHDT and CDR2 YNNKEL (reference sequence). The ends were cut back, 0 bases at V and 9 bases at J, with 18 bases in the middle. This CDR3 has 16 residues. The CDR3 spells CASSQEPLASPREQFF. CDR3 bases: TGTGCCAGCAGCCAAGAGCCCCTAGCGAGTCCTCGTGAGCAGTTCTTC.

The sample holds a few counts of this clone. This sequence joins TRBV25-1 and TRBJ2-7; D possibly corresponds to TRBD2 (6 bases). V lost 5 bases and J lost 5, with 16 bases in between. The CDR3 loop spans 14 amino acids. The germline V gene encodes CDR1 MGHDK and CDR2 SYGVNS. CDR3 sequence (DNA): TGTGCCAGCAGTCCGCCAAGGAGGGGACACGAGCAGTACTTC. Its protein product is CASSPPRRGHEQYF.

This clone was seen a handful of times. The chain employs TRBV5-1 and TRBJ1-4; D may be TRBD1 (6 bases). The CDR3 runs 14 residues. V was clipped by 5 bases and J by 8 bases, with 16 bases between them. CDR1 is SGHRS and CDR2 is YFSETQ in the germline V gene. The DNA for the CDR3 is TGCGCCAGCAGTCAGGGGTCAGGAGGAGAAAAACTGTTTTTT. It codes for CASSQGSGGEKLFF.

V and J are TRBV6-6 and TRBJ1-5, with unresolved D. Germline V gives CDR1 MNHNY, CDR2 SVGAGI (reference sequence). V lost 11 bases and J 4 bases, leaving 12 bases between the germline ends. The CDR3 length is 12 residues. CDR3 sequence (DNA): TGTGCCTCATCGACACGAAATCAGCCCCAGCATTTT. Amino acids: CASSTRNQPQHF.

The chain has TRBV21-1 and TRBJ2-7; no DNA check was done on the table's D call, TRBD2. TRBV21-1 is flagged as a pseudogene. The CDR3 loop spans 16 amino acids. The CDR3 here is CASSRATSGRADEQYF. Written as DNA, the CDR3 is TGTGCCAGCAGCAGGGCGACTAGCGGGAGGGCCGACGAGCAGTACTTC.

CDR3 in amino acids: CAISEEGALGTEAFF. The CDR3 DNA reads TGTGCCATCAGTGAGGAGGGGGCCCTGGGCACTGAAGCTTTCTTT. The genes are TRBV10-3 and TRBJ1-1; TRBD1 aligns across 7 bases. The CDR3 length is 15 residues. Germline-derived CDR1 and CDR2 are ENHRY and SYGVKD. The V and J ends lost 2 bases and 4 bases, in that order; junction bases with no gene match: 7.

The genes are TRBV21-1 and TRBJ2-5; the table gives TRBD1 as D, unverified against the DNA. TRBV21-1 is designated a pseudogene. The length of the CDR3 is 13 residues. Here the CDR3 DNA reads TGTGCCAGCAGCAGTGGACATTCAGAGACCCAGTACTTC. This encodes CASSSGHSETQYF.

The chain carries TRBV10-1 and TRBJ2-1; 8 bases agree with TRBD1. Trimming at V came to 2 bases and at J to 9 bases, leaving 6 bases not matched to a gene. Germline V gene data show CDR1 as WNHNN and CDR2 as SYGVQD (reference sequence). The CDR3 sequence is 14 residues long. CDR3 sequence (DNA): TGCGCCAGCAGTGAGGATGGACAGGGCGGTGAGCAGTTCTTC. Protein sequence: CASSEDGQGGEQFF.

The gene calls are TRBV28 and TRBJ1-3, with 9 bases matching TRBD1. CDR1 MDHEN and CDR2 SYDVKM come from the germline V gene. This CDR3 contains 12 residues. The V gene end was trimmed by 6 bases and the J gene end by 10 bases; junction bases not matched to a gene: 4. CDR3 residues: CASRTGTGTIYF. In DNA form, the CDR3 reads TGTGCCAGCAGAACTGGGACAGGGACCATATATTTT.

This clone was observed a few times. The chain is built from TRBV2 and TRBJ1-4; 9 nucleotides line up with TRBD1. This CDR3 contains 12 residues. Germline CDR1 reads SNHLY; CDR2 reads FYNNEI. Trimming removed 4 bases from V and 11 bases from J; junction bases left unmatched: 2. The DNA for the CDR3 is TGTGCCAGCAGTGGGACAGGGGTGAAACTGTTTTTT. It yields the protein CASSGTGVKLFF.

The rearrangement links TRBV3-1 (or the pseudogene TRBV3-2) to TRBJ1-5, with unresolved D. V lost 9 bases, J lost 4 bases, and 10 bases lay in between. The CDR3 extends over 12 amino acids. The germline V gene encodes CDR1 LGHDT and CDR2 YNNKEL (reference sequence). CDR3 sequence reads: CASPPGNQPQHF. The CDR3, as DNA: TGTGCCAGTCCCCCGGGTAATCAGCCCCAGCATTTT.

The chain is built from TRBV3-1 (or the pseudogene TRBV3-2) and TRBJ1-2, with TRBD1 identical over 7 bases. The germline CDR1 and CDR2 sequences are LGHDT and YNNKEL (reference sequence). The CDR3 length is 14 residues. The ends lost 1 base at V and 4 bases at J; junction bases unmatched: 3. The CDR3 DNA is TGTGCCAGCAGCCAAGGGGCAGGGGGCTATGGCTACACCTTC. Protein product: CASSQGAGGYGYTF.

The CDR3 loop is CASSLPGFSYNEQFF. In DNA form, the CDR3 reads TGTGCCAGCAGCTTGCCAGGGTTTTCCTACAATGAGCAGTTCTTC. The V gene is TRBV5-5, the J gene TRBJ2-1; D is possibly TRBD1 (5 bases). Germline lookup yields CDR1 SGHKS and CDR2 YYEKEE (reference sequence). V shed 1 base and J shed 1 base, with 9 bases lying between them. This CDR3 has 15 amino acids.

The chain carries TRBV4-2 and TRBJ1-4, with D perhaps matching TRBD1 (5 bases). The germline gives CDR1 LGHNA, CDR2 YNFKEQ. Deletions cut 0 bases from V and 8 bases from J, with 10 bases between. The CDR3 sequence is 14 residues long. The CDR3 DNA reads as TGTGCCAGCAGCCAAGACAGGGTACGCGAAAAACTGTTTTTT. It encodes CASSQDRVREKLFF.

This clone was detected only a few times. The CDR3 sequence: CASSLLGQGNYGYTF. The CDR3 bases are TGTGCCAGCAGCTTGCTGGGACAGGGCAACTATGGCTACACCTTC. V is TRBV5-6 and J is TRBJ1-2; 9 bases fit TRBD1. The CDR3 loop spans 15 amino acids. Germline V gene sequence: CDR1 SGHDT, CDR2 YYEEEE. V gave up 1 base and J gave up 2 bases; unmatched junction bases: 3. Combining the CDR3 with reference TRBV5-6 and TRBJ1-2 gives the whole variable domain DAGVTQSPTHLIKTRGQQVTLRCSPKSGHDTVSWYQQALGQGPQFIFQYYEEEERQRGNFPDRFSGHQFPNYSSELNVNALLLGDSALYLCASSLLGQGNYGYTFGSGTRLTVV.

The chain links TRBV12-3 or TRBV12-4 to TRBJ2-5; D perhaps matches TRBD2 (6 bases). V was pared by 1 base and J by 3 bases, with 6 bases between. There are 13 residues in the CDR3. This CDR3 reads CASSLGLEETQYF. Here the CDR3 DNA reads TGTGCCAGCAGTTTAGGACTAGAAGAGACCCAGTACTTC.

The chain uses TRBV6-5 and TRBJ2-5; D may be TRBD1 (6 bases). The CDR3 loop spans 12 amino acids. The V gene's germline CDR1 is MNHEY and CDR2 SVGAGI. V lost 7 bases to trimming and J lost 5 bases, with 11 bases between them. CDR3 in amino acids: CASKGQMETQYF. CDR3 nucleotide sequence: TGTGCCAGCAAAGGACAGATGGAGACCCAGTACTTC.

The gene calls are TRBV6-1 and TRBJ2-7, with D perhaps TRBD1 (5 bases). The germline CDR1 and CDR2 sequences are MNHNS and SASEGT. This CDR3 is 17 amino acids long. V shed 0 bases and J shed 2 bases, with 17 bases lying between them. This chain's CDR3 is CASSEATGTYTTYEQYV. The CDR3 bases are TGTGCCAGCAGTGAAGCCACAGGAACCTATACTACCTACGAGCAGTACGTC.

On this clone: Just one base apart from a much larger clone, this may be a read error. V usage is TRBV6-5 and J usage is TRBJ2-2; D gene uncertain. V gave up 6 bases and J gave up 3 bases, with 5 bases separating them. Germline values: CDR1 MNHEY, CDR2 SVGAGI. CDR3 length: 12 amino acids. CDR3 residues: CASSRDTGELFF. The CDR3, as DNA: TGTGCCAGCAGCCGGGACACCGGGGAGCTGTTTTTT.